This TCR beta chain was recorded in a study of T cells in Graves' hyperthyroidism and ophthalmopathy. Study findings and constraints: The model foresaw ophthalmopathy a median roughly 6.6 months prior to onset. Separation of ophthalmopathy from stable hyperthyroidism was achieved by a 13 V-J model. Within blood appeared most thyroid clonotypes that had expanded above 0.001.

Diagnosis rested on symptoms, serum thyroxine and TRAb, thyroid ultrasound, and orbital computed tomography. Template material for amplifying TCR beta CDR3 regions consisted of RNA transcripts. A first-round RT-PCR of the TCR CDR3 used the HTBI primer set. TCRdb redid the calling of the multiplex PCR reads with MiXCR, one entry per CDR3 protein. In the table there are roughly 170,000 distinct CDR3 sequences, over 15% of which are singletons. In its sample, this clonotype was seen many times. The antigen is undetermined. The TCR was taken from a woman aged 45 to 65 with Graves' hyperthyroidism. Sequencing used blood.

The CDR3 nucleotides read TGTGCCAGCAGCCCATCACCTATCAGGGCAACCTACGAGCAGTACTTC. It translates to CASSPSPIRATYEQYF. The chain recombines TRBV6-1 with TRBJ2-7; D might be TRBD1 (5 bases). This CDR3 has 16 residues. Germline V gene sequence: CDR1 MNHNS, CDR2 SASEGT. The V end was cut by 6 bases, the J end by 2 bases, with 20 bases between.